The present T cell receptor (beta chain) was sequenced within a study of T-cell reconstitution after alpha-beta-depleted transplantation in children. Overall study results and limits: Recipient T cells and thymic progenitors that survived were the source of the high TCRbeta diversity seen at day 60 in some patients.

Preparation of the TCRbeta library used unique molecular identifiers. TCRdb re-called the PCR reads through MiXCR, storing one row per CDR3 protein. Of tens of thousands of distinct CDR3 sequences in the sample, 15% to 20% were seen once. Comment on this clonotype: What it binds is not known.

CDR1 and CDR2 from the germline V gene are LGHDT and YNNKEL (reference sequence). The CDR3 is 15 residues long. After removal of 5 bases from V and 5 bases from J, the junction contained 9 bases not matched to a gene. The sequencing here drew on PBMCs, mostly from graft donor cells, taken 360 days after TCRalphabeta/CD19-depleted stem cell transplant. V gene TRBV3-1 combines with J gene TRBJ2-5, with 9 bases fitting TRBD1. The sequence came from a male patient aged 2 to 10 who had a stem cell transplant for acute lymphoblastic leukemia, so the T cells may come from the graft donor. In DNA form, the CDR3 reads TGTGCCAGCAGCTGGACAGGGGCTCGGTACGAGACCCAGTACTTC. Its translation: CASSWTGARYETQYF.